Shown below are 23 T cell receptor beta chains from a single sample sequenced in a study of early T cells in non-severe SARS-CoV-2 infection. Each CDR3 protein is one row after TCRdb ran MiXCR on the 5' RACE reads. Of about 30,000 distinct CDR3 sequences listed, around 6.6% are singletons. Sequenced: whole blood. The receptors originated from an adult who was a healthcare worker with PCR-confirmed SARS-CoV-2 infection or an uninfected control (not recorded which).

This clonotype was detected ten times or more. V and J are TRBV29-1 and TRBJ2-5; tentatively, D is TRBD2 (7 bases). CDR3 size: 14 residues. Trimming stripped 4 bases from V and 4 bases from J, with 16 bases between. CDR1 is SQVTM, CDR2 ANQGSEA, per germline. As DNA, the CDR3 is TGCAGCGTTGCTAATCTGGGGGGGGCAGAGACCCAGTACTTC. It codes for CSVANLGGAETQYF.

This clonotype has a count of ten or more. The chain joins TRBV19 to TRBJ2-7; 12 bases match TRBD2. The germline V gene encodes CDR1 LNHDA and CDR2 SQIVND (reference sequence). There are 16 residues in the CDR3. Unmatched junction bases numbered 7, after V lost 3 bases and J lost 4 bases. The CDR3 reads CASSMSRLAGVYEQYF. For the CDR3, the DNA is TGTGCCAGTAGTATGTCCCGACTAGCGGGAGTATACGAGCAGTACTTC.

This clonotype was counted many times. The chain employs TRBV20-1 and TRBJ1-2; D uncertain. Trimming left V 3 bases short and J 8 bases short, with 10 bases between. There are 11 residues in the CDR3. Germline V CDR1 and CDR2: DFQATT, SNEGSKA (reference sequence). CDR3: CSASPLTGYTF. The CDR3 coding sequence is TGCAGTGCTAGTCCATTAACGGGCTACACCTTC.

This clonotype occurred many times. The J gene is TRBJ2-7, the V gene TRBV29-1, with 7 bases aligning to TRBD1. The V gene's germline CDR1 is SQVTM and CDR2 ANQGSEA. This CDR3 is 13 amino acids long. The V gene end was trimmed by 4 bases and the J gene end by 6 bases; junction bases not matched to a gene: 9. The CDR3: CSVADRVGGEQYF. As DNA, the CDR3 is TGCAGCGTTGCAGACAGGGTGGGCGGCGAGCAGTACTTC.

Ten or more counts support this clonotype. The chain links TRBV20-1 to TRBJ2-1; TRBD2 might be the D (5 bases). The V end was cut by 0 bases, the J end by 6 bases, with 24 bases between. The CDR3 covers 18 residues. CDR1 and CDR2 from the germline V gene are DFQATT and SNEGSKA (reference sequence). This CDR3 is CSARDSSRGSLVGNEQFF. The CDR3 DNA sequence: TGCAGTGCTAGAGACTCGAGCAGAGGCTCACTAGTGGGCAATGAGCAGTTCTTC.

This clonotype has a count of ten or more. CDR3 residues: CASSEVPQGATGELFF. The CDR3 DNA sequence: TGTGCCAGCAGTGAAGTCCCCCAAGGAGCAACCGGGGAGCTGTTTTTT. This chain connects TRBV6-1 to TRBJ2-2; no reliable D call. The germline CDR1 and CDR2 sequences are MNHNS and SASEGT. CDR3 length equals 16 residues. V dropped 1 base and J dropped 5 bases, with 14 bases sitting between them.

The table lists this clonotype with many counts. The V and J genes are TRBV10-1 and TRBJ1-1, with 8 bases aligning to TRBD1. V dropped 3 bases and J dropped 5; count of bases not matched to a gene: 11. This CDR3 region has 16 residues. Germline-derived CDR1 and CDR2 are WNHNN and SYGVQD (reference sequence). As DNA, the CDR3 is TGCGCCAGCAGTGATGCTTCGAGGACAGGGTCTACTGAAGCTTTCTTT. This encodes CASSDASRTGSTEAFF.

The table lists this clonotype with many counts. The chain combines TRBV5-6 with TRBJ2-1; 9 bases are shared with TRBD2. The CDR3 is made up of 16 amino acids. Unmatched junction bases numbered 10, after V lost 4 bases and J lost 5 bases. Germline V gives CDR1 SGHDT, CDR2 YYEEEE. The CDR3 loop reads CASSNLGLAGDNEQFF. CDR3 coding DNA: TGTGCCAGCAGCAACCTGGGACTAGCCGGTGACAATGAGCAGTTCTTC.

The sample holds many counts of this clonotype. This rearrangement joins TRBV12-3 or TRBV12-4 to TRBJ1-3, with D unresolved. Trimming cost V 5 bases and J 1 base, with 12 bases left between them. The CDR3 runs 15 residues. The CDR3 DNA is TGTGCCAGCAGTCCCACGACACCGTCTGGAAACACCATATATTTT. It is translated as CASSPTTPSGNTIYF.

Many counts were recorded for this clonotype. This rearrangement joins TRBV6-1 to TRBJ1-1; D ambiguous. The V end lost 11 bases, the J end lost 1 base, and 23 bases lay between the germline ends. Looked up from germline, CDR1 is MNHNS and CDR2 is SASEGT. The CDR3 loop spans 16 amino acids. The CDR3 here is CALPPDYSSPNTEAFF. The CDR3 DNA reads TGTGCCCTCCCGCCGGATTATAGCAGCCCGAACACTGAAGCTTTCTTT.

At least ten counts were recorded for this clonotype. The rearrangement uses TRBV4-3 and TRBJ1-1; D might be TRBD1 (5 bases). CDR1 is LGHNA, CDR2 YSLEER, per germline. The CDR3 has 15 residues. Between the trimmed V and J ends, which lost 0 bases and 6 bases, there was a span of 14 bases. CDR3 region: CASSQDLYLGAEAFF. In DNA, the CDR3 is TGCGCCAGCAGCCAAGATCTCTATCTGGGGGCTGAAGCTTTCTTT.

In its sample, this clonotype was seen many times. The chain uses TRBV11-2 and TRBJ1-1; TRBD1 matches at 7 bases. This CDR3 is 15 amino acids long. Germline V gene sequence: CDR1 SGHAT, CDR2 FQNNGV. Trimming took 3 bases from V and 11 from J; bases not matched to a gene: 15. CDR3: CASSFLEGQGDSAFF. The CDR3 nucleotides read TGTGCCAGCAGCTTCTTAGAAGGGCAGGGGGACAGTGCTTTCTTT.

This clonotype turned up a few times. The chain joins TRBV6-6 to TRBJ2-7; D is uncertain. The V end was cut by 2 bases, the J end by 7 bases, with 12 bases between. The CDR3 is 13 residues long. CDR1 and CDR2 from the germline V gene are MNHNY and SVGAGI (reference sequence). This chain's CDR3 is CASSYAQNYEQYF. CDR3 DNA: TGTGCCAGCAGTTACGCCCAGAATTATGAGCAGTACTTC.

This clonotype was seen repeatedly, ten times or more. In DNA, the CDR3 is TGTGCCAGCAGCCGCACCTATGGCTACACCTTC. Protein product: CASSRTYGYTF. The chain combines TRBV5-6 with TRBJ1-2; no definite D call. Germline V gene lookup returns CDR1 SGHDT and CDR2 YYEEEE. Trimming took 4 bases from V and 4 from J, leaving 5 bases between them. The CDR3 loop spans 11 amino acids.

As for this clonotype: It may be a read error: a sequence one base away is much more abundant. The chain combines TRBV11-1 with TRBJ2-1; either TRBD1 or TRBD2 may fit D (5 bases each). The length of the CDR3 is 18 residues. Germline V gene sequence: CDR1 SGHAT, CDR2 FQDESV (reference sequence). V dropped 3 bases and J dropped 10 bases, with 28 bases sitting between them. CDR3 coding DNA: TGTGCCAGCAGCTTTCCCCCCAAGACAGTTTGGGACCCAAAAGAGCAGTTCTTC. Translation gives CASSFPPKTVWDPKEQFF.

Ten or more counts support this clonotype. One end of the junction varies from germline; a read error may be responsible. This chain uses TRBV7-7 with TRBJ2-3; 12 bases match TRBD2. The CDR3 spans 15 residues. Germline CDR1 is SSHAT and CDR2 is FNYEAQ (reference sequence). The CDR3 DNA sequence: TGTGCTAGCAGTCGACTAGCGGGGGAGGCGGATACGCAGTATTTT. This encodes CASSRLAGEADTQYF.

This clonotype was counted at least ten times. This chain uses TRBV20-1 with TRBJ2-5; D gene uncertain. The CDR3 spans 15 residues. V gave up 0 bases and J gave up 1 base, with 12 bases separating them. Germline CDR1 DFQATT, CDR2 SNEGSKA (reference sequence). The CDR3 bases are TGCAGTGCTAGAGATCCTAGGCAGGTCCAAGAGACCCAGTACTTC. Amino acid sequence: CSARDPRQVQETQYF.

The chain links TRBV12-3 or TRBV12-4 to TRBJ1-6, with D unresolved. Trimming took 4 bases from V and 0 from J, leaving 13 bases between them. The CDR3 length is 17 residues. This chain's CDR3 is CASSSRASSSYNSPLHF. Here the CDR3 DNA reads TGTGCCAGCAGTTCTAGGGCATCGAGCTCCTATAATTCACCCCTCCACTTT.

This clonotype was seen repeatedly, ten times or more. The genes are TRBV6-1 and TRBJ2-3; 7 bases agree with TRBD2. Trimming at V came to 3 bases and at J to 5 bases, leaving 5 bases not matched to a gene. Germline CDR1 is MNHNS and CDR2 is SASEGT. This CDR3 region has 14 residues. This CDR3 reads CASSEERGGDTQYF. Here the CDR3 DNA reads TGTGCCAGCAGTGAGGAGCGGGGTGGAGATACGCAGTATTTT.

This clonotype was detected many times. The J gene is TRBJ1-4, the V gene TRBV4-3; no reliable D call. Trimming shortened V by 0 bases and J by 8 bases, and 7 bases separated the two germline ends. The CDR3 runs 13 residues. Germline V CDR1 and CDR2: LGHNA, YSLEER. CDR3 in amino acids: CASSQEQTEKLFF. The CDR3 DNA follows: TGCGCCAGCAGCCAAGAACAGACCGAAAAACTGTTTTTT.

The table lists this clonotype with many counts. The rearrangement uses TRBV5-1 and TRBJ2-5; possible D gene TRBD2, 5 bases. The CDR3 sequence is 14 residues long. Trimming removed 3 bases at V and 1 base at J, with 10 bases between. CDR1 and CDR2 (germline): SGHRS, YFSETQ. CDR3 sequence: CASSYGLIQETQYF. In DNA, the CDR3 is TGCGCCAGCAGCTACGGACTGATCCAAGAGACCCAGTACTTC.

In this sample, this clonotype turned up many times. The rearrangement joins TRBV6-5 to TRBJ1-1, with D unclear. The V and J ends lost 5 bases and 0 bases respectively, with 10 bases between them. This CDR3 is built from 14 residues. From germline, CDR1 is MNHEY and CDR2 SVGAGI. The CDR3 spells CASSQHQLNTEAFF. For the CDR3, the DNA is TGTGCCAGCAGTCAACACCAGCTGAACACTGAAGCTTTCTTT.

V usage is TRBV12-3 or TRBV12-4 and J usage is TRBJ2-7; 7 positions match TRBD1. Losses at the gene ends were 6 bases for V and 5 bases for J; bases not matched to a gene: 4. The CDR3 contains 12 residues. This CDR3 is CASSRQGNEQYF. Here the CDR3 DNA reads TGTGCCAGCAGCCGACAGGGCAACGAGCAGTACTTC.